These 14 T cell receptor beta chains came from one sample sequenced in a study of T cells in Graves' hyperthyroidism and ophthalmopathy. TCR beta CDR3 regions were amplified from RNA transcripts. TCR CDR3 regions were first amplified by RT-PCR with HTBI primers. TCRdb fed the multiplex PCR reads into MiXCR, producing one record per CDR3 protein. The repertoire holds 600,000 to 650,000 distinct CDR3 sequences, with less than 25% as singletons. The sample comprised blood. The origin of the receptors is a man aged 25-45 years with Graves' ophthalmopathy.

CDR3 protein: CAWSVTGDEQYF. The CDR3 coding sequence is TGTGCCTGGAGTGTAACAGGGGACGAGCAGTACTTC. The chain carries TRBV30 and TRBJ2-7; 7 nucleotides match TRBD1. This CDR3 is 12 amino acids long. The ends lost 0 bases at V and 5 bases at J; junction bases unmatched: 1. Germline CDR1 and CDR2: GTSNPN and SVGIG (reference sequence).

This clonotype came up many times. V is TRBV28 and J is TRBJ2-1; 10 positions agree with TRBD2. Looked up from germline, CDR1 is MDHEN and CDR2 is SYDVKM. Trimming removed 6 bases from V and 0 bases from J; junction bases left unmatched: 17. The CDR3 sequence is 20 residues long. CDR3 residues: CASSPRAGGPKFYSYNEQFF. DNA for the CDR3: TGTGCCAGCAGCCCACGAGCGGGAGGGCCTAAATTTTACTCCTACAATGAGCAGTTCTTC.

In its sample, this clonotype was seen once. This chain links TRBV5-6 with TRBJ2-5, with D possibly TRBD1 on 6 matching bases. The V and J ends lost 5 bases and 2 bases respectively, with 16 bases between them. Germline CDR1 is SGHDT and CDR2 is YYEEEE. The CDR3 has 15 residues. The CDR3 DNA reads TGTGCCAGCAGTCCCGGGACACTCGAACAAGAGACCCAGTACTTC. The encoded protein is CASSPGTLEQETQYF.

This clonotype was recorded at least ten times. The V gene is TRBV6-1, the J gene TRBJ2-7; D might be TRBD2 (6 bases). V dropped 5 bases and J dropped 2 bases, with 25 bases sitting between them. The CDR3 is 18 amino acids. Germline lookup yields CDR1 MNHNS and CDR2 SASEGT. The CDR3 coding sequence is TGTGCCAGCAGTCCCCGACAGTATCTGGACTACCTTACCTACGAGCAGTACTTC. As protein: CASSPRQYLDYLTYEQYF.

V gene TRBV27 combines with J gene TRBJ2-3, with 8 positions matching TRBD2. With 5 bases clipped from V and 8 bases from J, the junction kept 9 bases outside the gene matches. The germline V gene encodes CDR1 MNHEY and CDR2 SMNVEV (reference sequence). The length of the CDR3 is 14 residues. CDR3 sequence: CASSSGTRDGTQYF. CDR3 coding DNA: TGTGCCAGCAGTAGCGGGACTAGAGACGGTACGCAGTATTTT.

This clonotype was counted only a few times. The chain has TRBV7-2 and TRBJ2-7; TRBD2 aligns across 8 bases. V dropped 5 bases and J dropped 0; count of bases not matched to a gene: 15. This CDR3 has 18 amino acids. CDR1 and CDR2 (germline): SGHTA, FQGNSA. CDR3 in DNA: TGTGCCAGCAGCGTAGTCGGCAGCGGGAGAGTCAGCTCCTACGAGCAGTACTTC. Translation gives CASSVVGSGRVSSYEQYF.

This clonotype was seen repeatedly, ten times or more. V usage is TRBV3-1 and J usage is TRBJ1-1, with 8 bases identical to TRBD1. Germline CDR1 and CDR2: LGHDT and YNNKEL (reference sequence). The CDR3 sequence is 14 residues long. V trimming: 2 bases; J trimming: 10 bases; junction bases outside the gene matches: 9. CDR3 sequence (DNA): TGTGCCAGCAGCCAACCGGGACAGGAGATTTTAGCTTTCTTT. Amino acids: CASSQPGQEILAFF.

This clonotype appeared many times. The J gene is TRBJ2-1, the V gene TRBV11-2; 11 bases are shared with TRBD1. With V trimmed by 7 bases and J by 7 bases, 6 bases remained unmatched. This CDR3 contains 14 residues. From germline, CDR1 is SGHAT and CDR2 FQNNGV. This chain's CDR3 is CASTTGTGGNEQFF. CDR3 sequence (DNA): TGTGCCAGCACCACCGGGACAGGGGGTAATGAGCAGTTCTTC.

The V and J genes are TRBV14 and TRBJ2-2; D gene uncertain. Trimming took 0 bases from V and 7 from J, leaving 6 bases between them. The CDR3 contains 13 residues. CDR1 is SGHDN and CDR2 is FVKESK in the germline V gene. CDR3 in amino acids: CASSQDSNGELFF. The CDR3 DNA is TGTGCCAGCAGCCAAGATAGTAACGGGGAGCTGTTTTTT.

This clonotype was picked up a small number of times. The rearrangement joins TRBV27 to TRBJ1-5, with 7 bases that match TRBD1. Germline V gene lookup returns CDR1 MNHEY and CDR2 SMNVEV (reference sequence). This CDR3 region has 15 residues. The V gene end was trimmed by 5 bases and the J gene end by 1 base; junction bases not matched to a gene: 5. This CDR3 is CASSRSTGSNQPQHF. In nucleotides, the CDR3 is TGTGCCAGCAGTAGATCGACAGGGAGCAATCAGCCCCAGCATTTT.

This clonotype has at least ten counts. The chain's CDR3 is CASSGRRSYEQYF. The CDR3 nucleotides are TGTGCCAGCAGTGGGCGGAGGTCCTACGAGCAGTACTTC. The rearrangement uses TRBV11-2 and TRBJ2-7; D may be TRBD2 (5 bases). V lost 6 bases to trimming and J lost 1 base, with 10 bases between them. Per the germline V gene, CDR1 is SGHAT and CDR2 is FQNNGV. The CDR3 loop spans 13 amino acids. The full variable domain, completed using reference TRBV11-2 and TRBJ2-7, is EAGVAQSPRYKIIEKRQSVAFWCNPISGHATLYWYQQILGQGPKLLIQFQNNGVVDDSQLPKDRFSAERLKGVDSTLKIQPAKLEDSAVYLCASSGRRSYEQYFGPGTRLTVT.

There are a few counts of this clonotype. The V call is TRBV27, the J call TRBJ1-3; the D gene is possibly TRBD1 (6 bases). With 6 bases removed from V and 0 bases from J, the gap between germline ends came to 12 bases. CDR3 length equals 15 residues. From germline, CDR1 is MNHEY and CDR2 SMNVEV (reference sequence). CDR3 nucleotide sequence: TGTGCCAGCAGGAGGACAGCGAGCTCTGGAAACACCATATATTTT. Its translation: CASRRTASSGNTIYF.

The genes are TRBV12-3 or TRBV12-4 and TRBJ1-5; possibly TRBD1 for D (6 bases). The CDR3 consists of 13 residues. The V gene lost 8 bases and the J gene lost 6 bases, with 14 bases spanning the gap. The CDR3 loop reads CASFLGGFQPQHF. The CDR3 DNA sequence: TGTGCCAGCTTCCTAGGGGGTTTTCAGCCCCAGCATTTT.

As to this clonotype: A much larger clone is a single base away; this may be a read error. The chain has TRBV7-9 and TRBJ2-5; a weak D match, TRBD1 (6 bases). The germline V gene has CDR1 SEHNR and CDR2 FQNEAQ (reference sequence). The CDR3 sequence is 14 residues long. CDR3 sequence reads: CVSSPTAGVETQYF. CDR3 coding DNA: TGTGTCAGCAGCCCTACAGCAGGGGTGGAGACCCAGTACTTC.